The clone carrying this T cell receptor beta chain was recorded only once. Its antigen is as yet unknown. TCR beta from blood CD8+ and CD4+ T cells was sequenced. The record originates from a study of CD8 T cells in Susac syndrome. The RNA input was roughly 0.45 to 1 ug, and it was reverse transcribed with random hexamers. Coverage of TCR beta CDR3 amplification by immunoSEQ multiplex PCR extended to 54 Vbeta and 13 Jbeta. TCRdb analysed the immunoSEQ multiplex PCR reads with MiXCR anew, one entry per CDR3 protein. Of around 180,000 distinct CDR3 sequences detected, 90% to 97% appear once; the ten largest clones hold more than 0.09%. Study-level findings and limits: By the study's own acknowledgment, its TCR sequencing and HLA analysis included relatively few individuals.

V was cut by 3 bases and J by 3 bases, with 15 bases left in between. The CDR3 totals 16 residues. Germline V CDR1 and CDR2: LGHDT, YNNKEL (reference sequence). The TCR comes from a human donor with multiple sclerosis. Sequencing input: CD4+ T cells from PBMCs. V usage is TRBV3-1 and J usage is TRBJ2-1; tentatively, D is TRBD1 (6 bases). The CDR3 DNA is TGTGCCAGCAGCCACCGGGACAAATACAACTACAATGAGCAGTTCTTC. Translating it yields CASSHRDKYNYNEQFF.